This T cell receptor beta chain was recovered during a study of post-analysis software for immune sequencing data. The study, taken as a whole, reports: Among a few TRBV segments more frequent in patients than controls were TRBV5-6, TRBV5-1 and TRBV20-1.

This clonotype was found many times. The antigen remains unidentified. V was pared by 2 bases and J by 2 bases, with 3 bases of the junction left unmatched. There are 14 residues in the CDR3. CDR1 DFQATT and CDR2 SNEGSKA come from the germline V gene (reference sequence). The authors incorporated unique molecular identifiers into the TCR beta cDNA libraries. TCRdb redid the calling of the PCR reads with MiXCR, one entry per CDR3 protein. The repertoire has roughly 200,000 distinct CDR3 sequences, approximately 29% of them found once; the top ten carry around 3.2%. The sample was blood. The TCR was taken from a girl under 18 with multiple sclerosis. V gene TRBV20-1 combines with J gene TRBJ2-7; TRBD1 matches at 10 bases. CDR3 region: CSARWDRGPYEQYF. CDR3 DNA: TGCAGTGCTAGATGGGACAGGGGCCCCTACGAGCAGTACTTC.